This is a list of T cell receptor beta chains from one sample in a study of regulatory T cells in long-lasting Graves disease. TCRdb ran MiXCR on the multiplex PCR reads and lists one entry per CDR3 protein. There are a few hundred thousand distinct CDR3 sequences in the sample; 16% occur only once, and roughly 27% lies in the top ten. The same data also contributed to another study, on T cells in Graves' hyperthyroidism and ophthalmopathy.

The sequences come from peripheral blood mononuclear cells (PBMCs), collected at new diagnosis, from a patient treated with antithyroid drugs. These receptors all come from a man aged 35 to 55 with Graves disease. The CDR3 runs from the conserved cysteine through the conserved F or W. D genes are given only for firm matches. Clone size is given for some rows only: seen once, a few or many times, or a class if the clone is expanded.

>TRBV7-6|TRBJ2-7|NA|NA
CASSLSPTGNPYEQYF
TGTGCCAGCAGCTTATCCCCAACGGGGAACCCCTACGAGCAGTACTTC
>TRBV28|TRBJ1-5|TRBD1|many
CASRLHRGDQPQHF
TGTGCCAGCAGGCTTCACAGGGGGGATCAGCCCCAGCATTTT
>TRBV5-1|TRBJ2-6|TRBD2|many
CASSSGGPGANVLTF
TGCGCCAGCAGCTCGGGGGGGCCTGGGGCCAACGTCCTGACTTTC
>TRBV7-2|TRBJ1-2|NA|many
CASSLNLGNYGYTF
TGTGCCAGCAGCTTAAATCTGGGAAACTATGGCTACACCTTC
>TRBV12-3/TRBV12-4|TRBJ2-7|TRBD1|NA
CASSPLIGTGSYEQYF
TGTGCCAGCAGTCCCTTGATCGGGACAGGGTCCTACGAGCAGTACTTC
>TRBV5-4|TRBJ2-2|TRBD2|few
CASSTLAGGNTGELFF
TGTGCCAGCAGCACCCTAGCGGGGGGCAACACCGGGGAGCTGTTTTTT
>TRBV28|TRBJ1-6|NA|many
CASSLGSVDSPLHF
TGTGCCAGCAGTTTGGGCAGTGTCGACTCACCCCTCCACTTT
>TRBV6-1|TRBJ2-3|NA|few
CASSQGTTSTDTQYF
TGTGCCAGCAGTCAGGGGACGACTAGCACAGATACGCAGTATTTT
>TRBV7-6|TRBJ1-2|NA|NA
CASSSQTAGYGYTF
TGTGCCAGCAGCTCCCAAACGGCGGGGTATGGCTACACCTTC
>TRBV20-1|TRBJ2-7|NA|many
CSARGRKDHEQYF
TGCAGTGCTAGGGGCCGAAAGGACCACGAGCAGTACTTC
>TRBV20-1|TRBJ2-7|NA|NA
CSARESVSYEQYF
TGCAGTGCTAGAGAGTCGGTTTCCTACGAGCAGTACTTC